Listed below are T cell receptor beta chains from one sample, sequenced in a study of cytomegalovirus exposure and HLA in healthy donors. The table came from immunoSEQ multiplex PCR; TCRdb's copy has only in-frame clones and leaves some out. The repertoire holds roughly 150,000 clones, with less than 95% as singletons. The specimen was PBMCs. The receptors derive from a man aged 18 to 30 in good health and CMV-seropositive. CDR3s include the opening cysteine and the closing phenylalanine or tryptophan.

j_call v_call cdr3_aa
TRBJ2-7 TRBV28 CASSLPGLANYEQYF
TRBJ2-2 TRBV15 CATSTRGGTGELFF
TRBJ1-4 TRBV9 CASTPEAVRTGGEKLFF
TRBJ2-7 TRBV2 CASRDNRASHSYEQYF
TRBJ2-1 TRBV5-1 CASSTGDRANEQFF
TRBJ2-5 TRBV2 CASTPDRQETQYF
TRBJ2-7 TRBV5-4 CASSSATSGRYEQYF
TRBJ2-3 TRBV6-4 CASIEVPRDRGPSSTDTQYF
TRBJ1-6 TRBV6-1 CASSSRQGGNSPLHF
TRBJ2-1 TRBV1 CTSSQASTTSGLSSSYNEQFF
TRBJ2-7 TRBV7-9 CASSGGTIYEQYF
TRBJ1-3 TRBV4-1 CASSQDQVLSGNTIYF
TRBJ2-3 TRBV5-1 CASSLSGVTDTQYF
TRBJ1-5 TRBV28 CASSSGTAYQPQHF
TRBJ1-4 TRBV28 CASSLGSTNEKLFF
TRBJ2-2 TRBV6-5 CASSYRLDAGELFF
TRBJ2-5 TRBV5-6 CASSSLDAERIGMETQYF
TRBJ1-5 TRBV6-6 CASKGAGGDNQPQHF
TRBJ1-1 TRBV18 CASSRGQGYLALNTEAFF
TRBJ2-7 TRBV10-2 CASSDGLAPYEQYF